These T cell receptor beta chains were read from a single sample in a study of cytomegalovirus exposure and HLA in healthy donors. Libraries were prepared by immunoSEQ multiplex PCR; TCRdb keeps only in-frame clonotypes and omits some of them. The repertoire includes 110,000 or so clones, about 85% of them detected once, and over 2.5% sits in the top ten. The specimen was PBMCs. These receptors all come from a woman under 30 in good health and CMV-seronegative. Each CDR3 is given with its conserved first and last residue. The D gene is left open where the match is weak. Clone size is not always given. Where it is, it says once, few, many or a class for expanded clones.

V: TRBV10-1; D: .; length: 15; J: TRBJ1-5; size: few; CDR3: CASSGGRLSNQPQHF; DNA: TGCGCCAGCAGTGGGGGCCGATTAAGCAATCAGCCCCAGCATTTT
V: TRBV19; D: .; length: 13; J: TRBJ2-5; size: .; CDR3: CASSKDSQETQYF; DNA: TGTGCCAGTAGTAAGGACAGCCAAGAGACCCAGTACTTC
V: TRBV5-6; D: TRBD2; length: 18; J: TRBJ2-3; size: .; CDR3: CASSLLAGGPLSTDTQYF; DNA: TGTGCCAGCAGCTTACTAGCGGGGGGACCTCTAAGCACAGATACGCAGTATTTT
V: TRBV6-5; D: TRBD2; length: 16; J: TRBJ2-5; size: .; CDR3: CASSYWSSGEAGTQYF; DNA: TGTGCCAGCAGTTACTGGTCGAGCGGGGAGGCGGGGACCCAGTACTTC
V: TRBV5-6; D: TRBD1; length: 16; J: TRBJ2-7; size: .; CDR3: CASRLTGTGGFYEQYF; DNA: TGTGCCAGCAGACTAACCGGGACAGGGGGCTTCTACGAGCAGTACTTC
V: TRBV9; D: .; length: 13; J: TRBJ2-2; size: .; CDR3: CASSVTQTGELFF; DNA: TGTGCCAGCAGCGTGACTCAAACCGGGGAGCTGTTTTTT
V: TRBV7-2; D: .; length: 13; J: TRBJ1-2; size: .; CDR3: CASSLEARDGYTF; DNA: TGTGCCAGCAGCTTAGAGGCCCGGGATGGCTACACCTTC
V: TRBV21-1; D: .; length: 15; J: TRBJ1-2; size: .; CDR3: CASDRDRGRGYGYTF; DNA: TGTGCCAGCGACCGGGACAGGGGAAGGGGCTATGGCTACACCTTC
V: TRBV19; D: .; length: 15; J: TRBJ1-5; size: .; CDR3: CASSPPRHLNQPQHF; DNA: TGTGCCAGTAGTCCTCCCAGACACCTCAATCAGCCCCAGCATTTT
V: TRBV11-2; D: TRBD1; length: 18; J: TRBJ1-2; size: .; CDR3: CASSLGPTGPQGNYGYTF; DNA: TGTGCCAGCAGCTTAGGGCCGACAGGGCCCCAGGGGAACTATGGCTACACCTTC
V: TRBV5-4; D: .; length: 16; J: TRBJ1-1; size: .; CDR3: CASSLARTPSQDEAFF; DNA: TGTGCCAGCAGCTTGGCCCGGACTCCCTCCCAAGATGAAGCTTTCTTT
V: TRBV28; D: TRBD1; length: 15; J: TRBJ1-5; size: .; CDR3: CASSFGQGFRQPQHF; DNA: TGTGCCAGCAGTTTCGGACAGGGCTTTAGACAGCCCCAGCATTTT
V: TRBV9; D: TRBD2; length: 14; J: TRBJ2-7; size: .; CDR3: CASSVWGGGDEQYF; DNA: TGTGCCAGCAGCGTATGGGGCGGGGGGGATGAGCAGTACTTC
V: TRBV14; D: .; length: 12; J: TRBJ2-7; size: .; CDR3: CASSQGSREQYF; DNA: TGTGCCAGCAGCCAAGGCAGTCGCGAGCAGTACTTC
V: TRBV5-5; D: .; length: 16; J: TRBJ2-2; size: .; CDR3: CASSLDRRTNTGELFF; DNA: TGTGCCAGCAGCTTAGACAGACGAACGAACACCGGGGAGCTGTTTTTT
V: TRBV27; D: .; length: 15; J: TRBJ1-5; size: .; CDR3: CASSGTRGDSRPQHF; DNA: TGTGCCAGCAGTGGGACACGAGGGGATTCGAGGCCCCAGCATTTT
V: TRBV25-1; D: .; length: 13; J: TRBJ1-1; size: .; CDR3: CASSVSGGTEAFF; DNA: TGTGCCAGCAGTGTCTCCGGCGGCACTGAAGCTTTCTTT
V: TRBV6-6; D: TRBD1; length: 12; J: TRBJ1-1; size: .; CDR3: CASSGTALEAFF; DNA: TGTGCCAGCAGTGGGACAGCCCTTGAAGCTTTCTTT
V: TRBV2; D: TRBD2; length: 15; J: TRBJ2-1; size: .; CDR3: CASRIAGAGDNEQFF; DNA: TGTGCCAGCAGGATAGCGGGGGCAGGGGACAATGAGCAGTTCTTC
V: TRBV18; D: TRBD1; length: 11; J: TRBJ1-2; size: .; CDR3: CASSTGEGYTF; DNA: TGTGCCAGCTCGACAGGGGAAGGCTACACCTTC
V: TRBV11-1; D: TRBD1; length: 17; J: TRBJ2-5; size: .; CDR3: CASSVHPGQGARETQYF; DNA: TGTGCCAGCAGCGTTCACCCGGGACAGGGGGCGCGGGAGACCCAGTACTTC
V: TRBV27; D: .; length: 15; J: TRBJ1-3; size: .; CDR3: CASSLPVISGNTIYF; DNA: TGTGCCAGCAGTCTCCCAGTGATCTCTGGAAACACCATATATTTT
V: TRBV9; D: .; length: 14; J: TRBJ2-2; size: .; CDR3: CASSPRQSIGELFF; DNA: TGTGCCAGCAGCCCTCGACAGAGCATCGGGGAGCTGTTTTTT
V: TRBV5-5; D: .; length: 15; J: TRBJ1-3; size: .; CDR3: CASRQDTSSGNTIYF; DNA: TGTGCCAGCAGACAGGACACAAGCTCTGGAAACACCATATATTTT
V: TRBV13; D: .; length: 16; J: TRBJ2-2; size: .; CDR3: CASSESGGADTGELFF; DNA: TGTGCCAGCAGCGAGAGTGGCGGGGCCGACACCGGGGAGCTGTTTTTT
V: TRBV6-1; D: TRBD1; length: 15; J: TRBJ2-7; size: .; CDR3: CASSEDRGIRNEQYF; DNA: TGTGCCAGCAGTGAGGACAGGGGAATAAGAAACGAGCAGTACTTC
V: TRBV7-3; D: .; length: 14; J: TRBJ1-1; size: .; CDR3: CASSPRGGNTEAFF; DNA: TGTGCCAGCAGCCCGCGAGGGGGGAACACTGAAGCTTTCTTT
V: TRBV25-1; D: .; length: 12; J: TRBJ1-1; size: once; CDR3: CASSGTRTEAFF; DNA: TGTGCCAGCAGTGGGACTAGGACTGAAGCTTTCTTT
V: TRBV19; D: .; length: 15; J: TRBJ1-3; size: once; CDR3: CASSIHESPGNTIYF; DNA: TGTGCCAGTAGTATTCACGAGTCCCCTGGAAACACCATATATTTT
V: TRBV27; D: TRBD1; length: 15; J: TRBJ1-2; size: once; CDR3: CASSLSGTDYYGYTF; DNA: TGTGCCAGCAGTTTATCTGGGACAGACTACTATGGCTACACCTTC
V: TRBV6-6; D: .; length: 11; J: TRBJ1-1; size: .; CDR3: CASRDTTEAFF; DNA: TGTGCCAGCAGAGACACCACTGAAGCTTTCTTT
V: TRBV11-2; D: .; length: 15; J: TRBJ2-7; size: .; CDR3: CASSLDYGRGYEQYF; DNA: TGTGCCAGCAGCTTAGATTATGGGAGGGGGTACGAGCAGTACTTC
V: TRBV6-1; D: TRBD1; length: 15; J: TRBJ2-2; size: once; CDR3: CASSAGTGPTGELFF; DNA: TGTGCCAGCAGTGCGGGGACAGGGCCGACCGGGGAGCTGTTTTTT
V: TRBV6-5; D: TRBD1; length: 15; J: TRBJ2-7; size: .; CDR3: CASSLQGAKTYEQYF; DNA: TGTGCCAGCAGTCTCCAGGGGGCGAAGACCTACGAGCAGTACTTC
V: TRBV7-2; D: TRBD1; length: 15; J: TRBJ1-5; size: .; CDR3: CASSGGTGVGGPQHF; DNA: TGTGCCAGCAGCGGAGGGACAGGGGTTGGTGGGCCCCAGCATTTT
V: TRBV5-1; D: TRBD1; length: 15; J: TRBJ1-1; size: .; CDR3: CASRLEGQANTEAFF; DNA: TGCGCCAGCAGGTTGGAAGGACAGGCGAACACTGAAGCTTTCTTT
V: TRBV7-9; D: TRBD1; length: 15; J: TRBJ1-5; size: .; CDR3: CASSPTGESNQPQHF; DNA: TGTGCCAGCAGCCCTACAGGGGAGAGCAATCAGCCCCAGCATTTT
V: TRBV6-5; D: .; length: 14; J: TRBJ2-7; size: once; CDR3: CASSYRGTSYEQYF; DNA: TGTGCCAGCAGTTACCGGGGTACTTCCTACGAGCAGTACTTC
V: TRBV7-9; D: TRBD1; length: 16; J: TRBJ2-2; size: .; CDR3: CASSGPGQGGTGELFF; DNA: TGTGCCAGCAGCGGTCCGGGACAGGGTGGCACCGGGGAGCTGTTTTTT
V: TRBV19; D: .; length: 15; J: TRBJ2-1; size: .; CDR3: CASSYTQGPYNEQFF; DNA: TGTGCCAGTAGCTACACTCAGGGGCCCTACAATGAGCAGTTCTTC
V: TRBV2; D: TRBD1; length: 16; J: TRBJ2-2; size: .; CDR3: CAIKRRTGGRAGELFF; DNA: TGTGCCATTAAAAGAAGGACAGGGGGTCGTGCCGGGGAGCTGTTTTTT
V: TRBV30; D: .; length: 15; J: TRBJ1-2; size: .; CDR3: CAWSVLAFSNYGYTF; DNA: TGTGCCTGGAGTGTACTCGCTTTCTCTAACTATGGCTACACCTTC
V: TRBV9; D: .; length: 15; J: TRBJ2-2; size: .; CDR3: CASSLGGGVPGELFF; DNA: TGTGCCAGCAGCCTGGGAGGGGGGGTTCCCGGGGAGCTGTTTTTT
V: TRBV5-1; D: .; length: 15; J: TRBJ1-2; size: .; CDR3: CASSAEIRDFYGYTF; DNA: TGCGCCAGCAGTGCAGAAATCCGGGACTTCTATGGCTACACCTTC
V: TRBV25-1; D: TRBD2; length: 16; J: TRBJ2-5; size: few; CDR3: CASSDERGPVQETQYF; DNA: TGTGCCAGCAGTGATGAGCGGGGGCCCGTCCAAGAGACCCAGTACTTC
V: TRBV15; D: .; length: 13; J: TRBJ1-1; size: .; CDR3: CATSRDLDYEAFF; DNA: TGTGCCACCAGCAGAGATTTGGACTATGAAGCTTTCTTT
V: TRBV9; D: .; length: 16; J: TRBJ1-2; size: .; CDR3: CASSGERTAFGGGYTF; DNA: TGTGCCAGCAGCGGAGAAAGGACAGCATTCGGTGGTGGCTACACCTTC
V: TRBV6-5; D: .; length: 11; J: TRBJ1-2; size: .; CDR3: CATNQGRGYTF; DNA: TGTGCCACCAATCAGGGGCGCGGCTACACCTTC
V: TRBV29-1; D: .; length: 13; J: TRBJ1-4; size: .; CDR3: CSVVEPSNEKLFF; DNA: TGCAGCGTTGTCGAGCCCTCAAATGAAAAACTGTTTTTT
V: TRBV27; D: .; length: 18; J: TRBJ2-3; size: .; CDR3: CASSSVNFDSLNTDTQYF; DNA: TGTGCCAGCAGTTCCGTCAACTTTGATTCGCTGAACACAGATACGCAGTATTTT
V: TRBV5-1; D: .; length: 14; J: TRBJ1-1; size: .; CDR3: CASSLTGWNTEAFF; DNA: TGCGCCAGCAGCTTGACAGGATGGAACACTGAAGCTTTCTTT
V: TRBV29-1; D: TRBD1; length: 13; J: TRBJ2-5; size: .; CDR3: CSTGGQGLETQYF; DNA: TGCAGCACCGGGGGACAGGGTTTGGAGACCCAGTACTTC
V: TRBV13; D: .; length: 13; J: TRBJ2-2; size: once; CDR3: CASSPGHTGELFF; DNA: TGTGCCAGCAGTCCAGGGCACACCGGGGAGCTGTTTTTT